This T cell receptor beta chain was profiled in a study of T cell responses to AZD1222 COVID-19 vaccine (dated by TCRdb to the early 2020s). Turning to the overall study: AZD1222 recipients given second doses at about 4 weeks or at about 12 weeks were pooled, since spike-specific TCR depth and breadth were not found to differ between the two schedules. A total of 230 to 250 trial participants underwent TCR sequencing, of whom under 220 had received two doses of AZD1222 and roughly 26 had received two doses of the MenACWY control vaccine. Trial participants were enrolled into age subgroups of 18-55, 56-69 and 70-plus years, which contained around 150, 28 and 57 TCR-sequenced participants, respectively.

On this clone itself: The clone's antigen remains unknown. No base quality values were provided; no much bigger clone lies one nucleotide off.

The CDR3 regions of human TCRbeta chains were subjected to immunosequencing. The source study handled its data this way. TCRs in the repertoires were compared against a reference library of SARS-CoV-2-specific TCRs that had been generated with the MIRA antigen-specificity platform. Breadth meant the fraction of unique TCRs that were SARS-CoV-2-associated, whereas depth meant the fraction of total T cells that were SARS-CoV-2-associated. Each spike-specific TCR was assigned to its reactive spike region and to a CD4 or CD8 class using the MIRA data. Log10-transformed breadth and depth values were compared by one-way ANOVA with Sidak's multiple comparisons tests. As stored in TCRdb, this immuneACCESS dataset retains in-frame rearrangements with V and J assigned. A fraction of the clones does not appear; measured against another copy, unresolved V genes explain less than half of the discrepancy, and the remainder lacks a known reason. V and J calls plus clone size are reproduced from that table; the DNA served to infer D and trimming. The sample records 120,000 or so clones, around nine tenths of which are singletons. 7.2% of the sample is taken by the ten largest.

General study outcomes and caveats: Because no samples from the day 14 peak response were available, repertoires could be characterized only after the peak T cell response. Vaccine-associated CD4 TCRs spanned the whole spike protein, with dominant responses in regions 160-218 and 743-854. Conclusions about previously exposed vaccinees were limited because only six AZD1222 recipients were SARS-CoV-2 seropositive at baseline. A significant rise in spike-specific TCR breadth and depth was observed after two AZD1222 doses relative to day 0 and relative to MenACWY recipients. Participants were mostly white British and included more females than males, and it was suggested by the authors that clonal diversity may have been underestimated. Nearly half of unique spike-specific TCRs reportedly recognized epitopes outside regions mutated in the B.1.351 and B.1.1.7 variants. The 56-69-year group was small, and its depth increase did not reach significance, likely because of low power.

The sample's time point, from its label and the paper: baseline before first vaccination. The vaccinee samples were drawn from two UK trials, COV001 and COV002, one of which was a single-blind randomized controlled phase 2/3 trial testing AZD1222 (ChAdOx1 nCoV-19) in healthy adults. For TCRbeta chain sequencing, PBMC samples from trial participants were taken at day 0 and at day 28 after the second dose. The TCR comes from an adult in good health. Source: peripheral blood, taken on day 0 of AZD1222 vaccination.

DNA sequence: TGTGCCAGTAGTAGAAGACAGGGCTATAAAGAGACCCAGTACTTC. Its translation reads: CASSRRQGYKETQYF. In this chain, TRBV19 is recombined with TRBJ2-5, with 7 bases in between that match TRBD1. Spanning cysteine to phenylalanine, the CDR3 consists of 15 amino acids. The read is trimmed to its CDR3 DNA, 45 bases read in frame from base 1. Trimming removed 4 bases from V and 3 bases from J; the gene matches leave 8 bases unexplained. Per the germline V gene (reference sequence), LNHDA is the CDR1 and SQIVND is the CDR2. When the CDR3 is completed using the reference TRBV19 and TRBJ2-5 genes on either side, the full variable domain is DGGITQSPKYLFRKEGQNVTLSCEQNLNHDAMYWYRQDPGQGLRLIYYSQIVNDFQKGDIAEGYSVSREKKESFPLTVTSAQKNPTAFYLCASSRRQGYKETQYFGPGTRLLVL.